A selection of T cell receptor beta chains follows, all from one sample in a study of blood T cell repertoires in COVID-19. Measured with immunoSEQ multiplex PCR; TCRdb has only the in-frame clones, and not every one. The top ten clones hold more than 0.95% of a sample with roughly 410,000 clones, 89% of them seen once. Source material: peripheral blood. These receptors came from a man aged 35 to 55 with acute or convalescent COVID-19. Each CDR3 is given without its conserved first and last residue.

J gene: TRBJ2-1; V gene: TRBV19; CDR3 protein: ASSIPAGRNEQF
J gene: TRBJ2-7; V gene: TRBV7-2; CDR3 protein: ASSSRGNEQY
J gene: TRBJ1-5; V gene: TRBV4-1; CDR3 protein: ASSQEQGSNQPQH
J gene: TRBJ2-1; V gene: TRBV30; CDR3 protein: AWYRDRAF
J gene: TRBJ2-1; V gene: TRBV3-1/TRBV3-2; CDR3 protein: ASSQTRGNEQF
J gene: TRBJ1-5; V gene: TRBV27; CDR3 protein: ASSEQNSNQPQH
J gene: TRBJ2-1; V gene: TRBV2; CDR3 protein: ASSVLAGSYNEQF
J gene: TRBJ2-7; V gene: TRBV7-9; CDR3 protein: ASSPGTSGEQY
J gene: TRBJ1-1; V gene: TRBV6-5; CDR3 protein: ASSLTGREAF
J gene: TRBJ1-1; V gene: TRBV6-1; CDR3 protein: ASSDVGQLNTEAF
J gene: TRBJ1-2; V gene: TRBV2; CDR3 protein: ASSLDTNYGYT